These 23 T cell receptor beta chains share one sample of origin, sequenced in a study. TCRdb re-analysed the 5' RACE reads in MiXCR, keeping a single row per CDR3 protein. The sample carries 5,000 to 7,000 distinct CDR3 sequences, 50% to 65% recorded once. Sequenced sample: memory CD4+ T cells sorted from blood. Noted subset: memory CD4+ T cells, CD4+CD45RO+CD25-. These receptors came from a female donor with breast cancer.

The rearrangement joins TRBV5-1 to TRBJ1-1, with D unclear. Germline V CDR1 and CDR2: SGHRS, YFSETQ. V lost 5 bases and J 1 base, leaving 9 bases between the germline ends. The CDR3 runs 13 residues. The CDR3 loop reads CASRSQRNTEAFF. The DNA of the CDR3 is TGCGCCAGCAGGTCACAGCGGAACACTGAAGCTTTCTTT.

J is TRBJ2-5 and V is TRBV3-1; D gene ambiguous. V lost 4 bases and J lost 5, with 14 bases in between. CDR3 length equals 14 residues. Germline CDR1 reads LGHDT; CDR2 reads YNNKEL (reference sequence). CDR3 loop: CASSPTPAGETQYF. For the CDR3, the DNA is TGTGCCAGCAGCCCGACTCCGGCTGGGGAGACCCAGTACTTC.

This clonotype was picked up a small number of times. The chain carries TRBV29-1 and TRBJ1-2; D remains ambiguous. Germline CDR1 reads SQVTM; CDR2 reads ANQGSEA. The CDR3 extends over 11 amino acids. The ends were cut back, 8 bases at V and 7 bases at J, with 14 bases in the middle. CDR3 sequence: CSQLGPRGYTF. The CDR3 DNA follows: TGCAGCCAGCTAGGACCGCGTGGCTACACCTTC.

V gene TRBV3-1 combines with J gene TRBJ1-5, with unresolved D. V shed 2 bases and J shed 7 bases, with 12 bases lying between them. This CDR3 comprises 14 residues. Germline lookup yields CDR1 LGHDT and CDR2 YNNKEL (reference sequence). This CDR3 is CASSQSGGSQPQHF. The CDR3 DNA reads TGTGCCAGCAGCCAATCTGGAGGATCCCAGCCCCAGCATTTT.

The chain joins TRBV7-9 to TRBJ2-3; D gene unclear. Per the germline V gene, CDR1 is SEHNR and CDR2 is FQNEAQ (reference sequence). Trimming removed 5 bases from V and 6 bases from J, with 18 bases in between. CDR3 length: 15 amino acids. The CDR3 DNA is TGTGCCAGCAGCCCCCTGGCTCCCCCGTCGGATACGCAGTATTTT. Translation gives CASSPLAPPSDTQYF.

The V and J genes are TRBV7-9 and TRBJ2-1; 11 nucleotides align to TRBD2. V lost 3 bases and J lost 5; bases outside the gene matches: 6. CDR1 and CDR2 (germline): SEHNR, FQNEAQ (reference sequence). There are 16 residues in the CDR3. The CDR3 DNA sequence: TGTGCCAGCAGCTTGATAGCGGGGGGGCCTAACAATGAGCAGTTCTTC. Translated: CASSLIAGGPNNEQFF.

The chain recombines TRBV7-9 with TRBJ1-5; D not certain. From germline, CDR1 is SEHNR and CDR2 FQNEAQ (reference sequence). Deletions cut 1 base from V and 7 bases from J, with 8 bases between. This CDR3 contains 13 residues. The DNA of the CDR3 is TGTGCCAGCAGCTTAGTTTTCGGGCAGCCCCAGCATTTT. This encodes CASSLVFGQPQHF.

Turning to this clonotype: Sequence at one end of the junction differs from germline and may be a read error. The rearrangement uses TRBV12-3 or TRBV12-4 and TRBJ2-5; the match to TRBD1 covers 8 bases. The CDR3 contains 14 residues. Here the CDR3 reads CASSYDRGSETQYF. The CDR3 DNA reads TGTGCCAGTAGTTATGACAGGGGATCGGAGACCCAGTACTTC.

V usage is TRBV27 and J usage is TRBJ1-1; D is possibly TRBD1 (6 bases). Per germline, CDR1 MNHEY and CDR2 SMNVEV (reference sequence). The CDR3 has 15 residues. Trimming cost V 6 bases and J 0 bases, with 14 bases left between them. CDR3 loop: CASRLQGRMNTEAFF. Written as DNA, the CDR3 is TGTGCCAGCAGGTTACAGGGCAGGATGAACACTGAAGCTTTCTTT.

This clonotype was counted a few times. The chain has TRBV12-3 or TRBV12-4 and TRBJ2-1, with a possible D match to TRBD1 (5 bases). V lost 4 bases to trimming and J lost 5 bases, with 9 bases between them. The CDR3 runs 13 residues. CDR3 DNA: TGTGCCAGCAGTTGGAACAGGAACAATGAGCAGTTCTTC. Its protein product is CASSWNRNNEQFF.

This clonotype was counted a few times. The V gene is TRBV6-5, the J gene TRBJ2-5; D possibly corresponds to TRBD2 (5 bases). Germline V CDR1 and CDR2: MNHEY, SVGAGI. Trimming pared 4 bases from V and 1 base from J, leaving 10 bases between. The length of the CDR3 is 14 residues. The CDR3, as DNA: TGTGCCAGCAGTTTAGATCTAGCCCAAGAGACCCAGTACTTC. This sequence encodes CASSLDLAQETQYF.

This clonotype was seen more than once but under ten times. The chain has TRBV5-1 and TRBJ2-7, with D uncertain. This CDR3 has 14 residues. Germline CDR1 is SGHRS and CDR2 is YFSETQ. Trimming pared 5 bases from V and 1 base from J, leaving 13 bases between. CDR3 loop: CASRRTEISYEQYF. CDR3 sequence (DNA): TGCGCCAGCAGACGGACGGAGATTTCCTACGAGCAGTACTTC.

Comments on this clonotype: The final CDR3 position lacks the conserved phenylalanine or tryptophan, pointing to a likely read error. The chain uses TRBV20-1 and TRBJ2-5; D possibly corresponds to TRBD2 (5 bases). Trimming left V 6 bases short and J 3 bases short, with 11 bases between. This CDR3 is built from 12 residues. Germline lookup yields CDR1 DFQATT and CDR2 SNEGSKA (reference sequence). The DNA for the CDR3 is TGCAGTGCCCCGGACGGGAAAGAGACCCAGTACCTC. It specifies CSAPDGKETQYL.

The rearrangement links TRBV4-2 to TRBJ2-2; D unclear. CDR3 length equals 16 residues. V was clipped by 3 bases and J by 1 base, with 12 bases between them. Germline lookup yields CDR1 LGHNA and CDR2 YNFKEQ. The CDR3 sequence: CASSQPIVGNTGELFF. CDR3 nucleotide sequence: TGTGCCAGCAGCCAGCCAATAGTCGGGAACACCGGGGAGCTGTTTTTT.

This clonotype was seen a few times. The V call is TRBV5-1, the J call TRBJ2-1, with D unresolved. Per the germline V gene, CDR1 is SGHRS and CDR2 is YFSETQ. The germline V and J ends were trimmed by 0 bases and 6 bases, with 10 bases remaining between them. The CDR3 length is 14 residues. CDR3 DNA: TGCGCCAGCAGCTTGGGGGCATCCCTCAATGAGCAGTTCTTC. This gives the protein CASSLGASLNEQFF.

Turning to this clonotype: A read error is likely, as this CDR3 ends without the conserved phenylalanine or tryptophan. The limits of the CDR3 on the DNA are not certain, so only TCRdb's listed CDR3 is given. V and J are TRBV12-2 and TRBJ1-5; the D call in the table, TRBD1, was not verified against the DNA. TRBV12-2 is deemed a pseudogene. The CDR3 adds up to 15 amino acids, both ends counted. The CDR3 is CASRLSAQGNQPQHL.

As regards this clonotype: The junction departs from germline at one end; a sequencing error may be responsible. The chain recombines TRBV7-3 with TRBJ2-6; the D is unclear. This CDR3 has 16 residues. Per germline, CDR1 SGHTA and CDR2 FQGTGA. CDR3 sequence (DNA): TGTACCAGCAGCTTTCCACCTCACTCTGGGGCCAACGTCCTGACTTTC. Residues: CTSSFPPHSGANVLTF.

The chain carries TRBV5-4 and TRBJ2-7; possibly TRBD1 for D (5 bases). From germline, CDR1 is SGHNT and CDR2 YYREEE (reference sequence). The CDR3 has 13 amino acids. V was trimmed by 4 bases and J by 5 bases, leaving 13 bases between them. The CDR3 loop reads CASSQQGLDEQYF. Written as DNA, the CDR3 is TGTGCCAGCAGCCAGCAGGGTTTGGACGAGCAGTACTTC.

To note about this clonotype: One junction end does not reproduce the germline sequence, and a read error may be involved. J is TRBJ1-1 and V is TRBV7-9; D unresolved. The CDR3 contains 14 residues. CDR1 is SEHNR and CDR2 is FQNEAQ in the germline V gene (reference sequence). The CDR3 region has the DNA TGTGCCAGCAGCTTAGCAGACTTGAACACTGAAGCTTTCTTC. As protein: CASSLADLNTEAFF.

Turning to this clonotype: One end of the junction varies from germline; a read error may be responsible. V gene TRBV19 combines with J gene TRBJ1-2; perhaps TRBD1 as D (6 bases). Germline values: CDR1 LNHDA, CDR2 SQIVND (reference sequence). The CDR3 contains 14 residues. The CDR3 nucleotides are TGCGCCAGTAGTATTAGAGAGACAGGCTATGGCTACACCTTC. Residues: CASSIRETGYGYTF.

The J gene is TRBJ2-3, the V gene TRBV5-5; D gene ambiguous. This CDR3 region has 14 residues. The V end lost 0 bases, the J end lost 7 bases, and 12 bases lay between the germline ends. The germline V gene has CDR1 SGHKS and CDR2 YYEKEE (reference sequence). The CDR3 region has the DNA TGTGCCAGCAGCTTGGCCGAGATGGGCAATACGCAGTATTTT. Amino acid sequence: CASSLAEMGNTQYF. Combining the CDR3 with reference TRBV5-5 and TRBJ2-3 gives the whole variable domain DAGVTQSPTHLIKTRGQQVTLRCSPISGHKSVSWYQQVLGQGPQFIFQYYEKEERGRGNFPDRFSARQFPNYSSELNVNALLLGDSALYLCASSLAEMGNTQYFGPGTRLTVL.

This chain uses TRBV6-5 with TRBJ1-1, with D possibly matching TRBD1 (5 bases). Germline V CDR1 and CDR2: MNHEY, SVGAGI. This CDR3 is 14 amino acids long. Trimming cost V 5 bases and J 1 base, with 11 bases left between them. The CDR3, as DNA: TGTGCCAGCAGTCGAGGGACCGCGAACACTGAAGCTTTCTTT. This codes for CASSRGTANTEAFF.

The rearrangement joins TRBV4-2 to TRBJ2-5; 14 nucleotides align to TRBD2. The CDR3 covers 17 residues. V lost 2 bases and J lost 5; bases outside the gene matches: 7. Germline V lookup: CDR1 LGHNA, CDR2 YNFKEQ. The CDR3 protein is CASSQRPGLAGDETQYF. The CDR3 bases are TGTGCCAGCAGCCAAAGACCGGGACTAGCGGGAGATGAGACCCAGTACTTC.